One and the same sample provided the 29 T cell receptor beta chains below, sequenced in a study of spatial heterogeneity in lung cancer (dated by TCRdb to about 2019). The study at large found these results: The number of expanded intratumoral alpha and beta TCRs correlated with the tumor nonsynonymous mutation count.

Receptor amplification or capture employed 5' RACE. Sequencer: NextSeq 500. Clones were called with MiXCR by TCRdb after fastp trimmed the public reads at Q25, and only in-frame beta chains were retained. Duplicate CDR3 protein sequences are folded into a single record with the most common DNA and genes. Here the sample has some 13,000 distinct CDR3 sequences; roughly 3.4% occur a single time. The leading ten clones occupy under 10% of the sample. Sample time point, as interpreted from the label and publication: sample taken at primary tumor resection. For these TCRs, the target antigens are not known. Sequencing was performed on lung tumor tissue, taken at surgery. Receptors were obtained from a male donor with early-stage non-small cell lung cancer.

This clonotype has only a few counts. The genes are TRBV6-2 or TRBV6-3 and TRBJ1-6; D ambiguous. This CDR3 has 14 residues. CDR1 is MNHEY, CDR2 SVGEGT, per germline. V dropped 0 bases and J dropped 10 bases, with 10 bases sitting between them. The CDR3 DNA sequence: TGTGCCAGCAGTTACTCCGGACGTAACTCACCCCTCCACTTT. Translation: CASSYSGRNSPLHF.

This clonotype was seen more than once but under ten times. A single base separates this from a much larger clone, so it may be a read error. In DNA form, the CDR3 reads TGTGCCAGTAGGGGGCGTAGCAATCAGCCCCAGCATTTT. It yields the protein CASRGRSNQPQHF. The rearrangement joins TRBV2 to TRBJ1-5; 7 nucleotides line up with TRBD1. V lost 9 bases to trimming and J lost 0 bases; unmatched junction nucleotides: 2. The CDR3 totals 13 residues. Germline V lookup: CDR1 SNHLY, CDR2 FYNNEI. Combining the CDR3 with reference TRBV2 and TRBJ1-5 gives the whole variable domain EPEVTQTPSHQVTQMGQEVILRCVPISNHLYFYWYRQILGQKVEFLVSFYNNEISEKSEIFDDQFSVERPDGSNFTLKIRSTKLEDSAMYFCASRGRSNQPQHFGDGTRLSIL.

This clonotype showed up many times. This chain uses TRBV27 with TRBJ1-2; 8 nucleotides match TRBD1. V lost 5 bases to trimming and J lost 7 bases; unmatched junction nucleotides: 15. The CDR3 runs to 16 residues. Germline CDR1 reads MNHEY; CDR2 reads SMNVEV (reference sequence). The CDR3 bases are TGTGCCAGCAGTAGTTATCTCAGGGGGCGCGGGAGTGGCTACACCTTC. Its protein product is CASSSYLRGRGSGYTF.

This clonotype has just a few counts. The chain links TRBV2 to TRBJ2-5; possibly TRBD2 for D (5 bases). There are 12 residues in the CDR3. Trimming removed 3 bases at V and 7 bases at J, with 9 bases between. Germline V gene sequence: CDR1 SNHLY, CDR2 FYNNEI. This CDR3 reads CASSDVRGTQYF. In DNA form, the CDR3 reads TGTGCCAGCAGTGATGTCCGGGGGACCCAGTACTTC.

In this sample, this clonotype turned up many times. V and J are TRBV20-1 and TRBJ1-2, with unresolved D. The CDR3 spans 14 residues. In germline, CDR1 is DFQATT, CDR2 SNEGSKA (reference sequence). Trimming shortened V by 5 bases and J by 0 bases, and 13 bases separated the two germline ends. The CDR3 sequence: CSAGASRPNYGYTF. The CDR3 bases are TGCAGTGCTGGAGCGAGCCGCCCTAACTATGGCTACACCTTC.

This clonotype was counted at least ten times. This chain uses TRBV5-4 with TRBJ2-5; D gene ambiguous. The V gene's germline CDR1 is SGHNT and CDR2 YYREEE (reference sequence). The CDR3 loop spans 14 amino acids. V lost 5 bases and J lost 0, with 11 bases in between. The CDR3 nucleotides read TGTGCCAGCAGACATGACCTACACCAAGAGACCCAGTACTTC. Protein sequence: CASRHDLHQETQYF.

This clonotype showed up many times. This chain links TRBV5-1 with TRBJ1-4; the D gene is possibly TRBD1 (6 bases). The V end was cut by 5 bases, the J end by 2 bases, with 10 bases between. The CDR3 has 14 residues. Germline CDR1 and CDR2: SGHRS and YFSETQ. In DNA form, the CDR3 reads TGCGCCAGCAGGTCTGGGGGCACTAATGAAAAACTGTTTTTT. This translates into CASRSGGTNEKLFF.

This clonotype was seen a handful of times. V gene TRBV10-3 combines with J gene TRBJ2-7, with TRBD2 matching 10 bases. V shed 10 bases, J shed 3 bases, and the junction held 6 bases outside the gene matches. Germline V lookup: CDR1 ENHRY, CDR2 SYGVKD. This CDR3 comprises 13 residues. Here the CDR3 DNA reads TGTGCCAACAATAGCGGGAGGTGCTACGAGCAGTACTTC. Protein product: CANNSGRCYEQYF.

This clonotype is deemed medium-sized (0.01 to 0.1%). The chain uses TRBV6-5 and TRBJ2-7; TRBD1 agrees at 9 bases. CDR1 and CDR2 from the germline V gene are MNHEY and SVGAGI. The CDR3 is made up of 14 amino acids. V was pared by 6 bases and J by 7 bases, with 10 bases of the junction left unmatched. The CDR3 DNA reads TGTGCCAGCAGAAGACAGGGGGGAAGAGGAGAGCAGTACGTC. Translated, it gives CASRRQGGRGEQYV.

A few counts support this clonotype. The chain combines TRBV2 with TRBJ1-3, with no clear D. CDR3 size: 14 residues. The germline gives CDR1 SNHLY, CDR2 FYNNEI. V lost 8 bases and J 0 bases, leaving 11 bases between the germline ends. CDR3 loop: CASVFESSGNTIYF. Here the CDR3 DNA reads TGTGCCAGCGTCTTTGAGAGCTCTGGAAACACCATATATTTT.

This clonotype was counted between two and nine times. The J gene is TRBJ1-1, the V gene TRBV20-1; TRBD1 agrees at 7 bases. J lost 2 bases, V lost 5 bases, and 11 bases had no gene match. CDR1 is DFQATT and CDR2 is SNEGSKA in the germline V gene (reference sequence). The CDR3 is made up of 15 amino acids. The CDR3 reads CSAPHRGPRNTEAFF. CDR3 DNA sequence: TGCAGTGCTCCGCACAGGGGCCCCCGAAACACTGAAGCTTTCTTT.

This sequence joins TRBV18 and TRBJ1-1; a possible D gene is TRBD1 (5 bases). This CDR3 is built from 16 residues. The ends were cut back, 3 bases at V and 1 base at J, with 15 bases in the middle. CDR1 KGHSH and CDR2 LQKENI come from the germline V gene. Here the CDR3 reads CASSPQRGWTNTEAFF. As DNA, the CDR3 is TGTGCCAGCTCACCTCAGAGGGGTTGGACGAACACTGAAGCTTTCTTT.

Ten or more counts support this clonotype. The gene calls are TRBV6-2 or TRBV6-3 and TRBJ2-7; the D gene could be TRBD1 or TRBD2 (5 bases each). Between the trimmed V and J ends, which lost 0 bases and 3 bases, there was a span of 12 bases. The germline gives CDR1 MNHEY, CDR2 SVGEGT. The CDR3 totals 15 residues. The CDR3 protein is CASSYSREGYYEQYV. The CDR3 DNA sequence: TGTGCCAGCAGTTACTCCCGCGAGGGGTACTACGAGCAGTACGTC.

This clonotype was observed at least ten times. The chain employs TRBV2 and TRBJ2-5; 11 bases map to TRBD2. Germline V gene sequence: CDR1 SNHLY, CDR2 FYNNEI. V dropped 0 bases and J dropped 4; count of bases not matched to a gene: 7. The CDR3 totals 17 residues. The CDR3 coding sequence is TGTGCCAGCAGTGAAGCATATGTAGCGGGGGGGCGAGAGACCCAGTACTTC. Protein sequence: CASSEAYVAGGRETQYF.

This clonotype is medium-sized. The chain is built from TRBV6-1 and TRBJ2-3; D gene ambiguous. The germline V and J ends were trimmed by 6 bases and 6 bases, with 7 bases remaining between them. The V gene's germline CDR1 is MNHNS and CDR2 SASEGT. The CDR3 is 11 residues long. CDR3 sequence reads: CASSPRDTQYF. The CDR3, as DNA: TGTGCCAGCAGCCCCCGGGATACGCAGTATTTT.

This clonotype was recorded many times. This chain links TRBV6-2 or TRBV6-3 with TRBJ1-6, with 9 bases that match TRBD1. This CDR3 contains 15 residues. Trimming removed 3 bases from V and 6 bases from J; junction bases left unmatched: 3. Germline V gene sequence: CDR1 MNHEY, CDR2 SVGEGT. The CDR3 protein is CASSYSGQGNSPLHF. As DNA, the CDR3 is TGTGCCAGCAGTTATTCGGGACAGGGTAATTCACCCCTCCACTTT.

Ten or more counts support this clonotype. The chain carries TRBV7-2 and TRBJ2-5; D is unresolved. Germline V gene sequence: CDR1 SGHTA, CDR2 FQGNSA. The ends were cut back, 1 base at V and 6 bases at J, with 12 bases in the middle. CDR3 length: 14 residues. The CDR3 reads CASSLDGGRKTQYF. In DNA, the CDR3 is TGTGCCAGCAGCTTAGACGGCGGACGAAAGACCCAGTACTTC.

Many counts were recorded for this clonotype. The chain carries TRBV6-5 and TRBJ2-2; 7 bases agree with TRBD2. With V trimmed by 6 bases and J by 5 bases, 9 bases remained unmatched. The CDR3 has 15 residues. Germline CDR1 MNHEY, CDR2 SVGAGI. CDR3 coding DNA: TGTGCCAGCAGCGGGCGGGAGAGCGGGACCGGGGAGCTGTTTTTT. Residues: CASSGRESGTGELFF.

This clonotype was observed a handful of times. The gene calls are TRBV7-2 and TRBJ2-3; no reliable D call. The CDR3 contains 13 residues. The V gene lost 1 base and the J gene lost 4 bases, with 6 bases spanning the gap. Germline CDR1 SGHTA, CDR2 FQGNSA. The CDR3 reads CASSLERSDTQYF. The CDR3 nucleotides read TGTGCCAGCAGCTTAGAGAGATCAGATACGCAGTATTTT.

By share, this clonotype counts as medium-sized. This chain joins TRBV27 and TRBJ2-2; 10 bases line up with TRBD1. The CDR3 covers 16 residues. The germline CDR1 and CDR2 sequences are MNHEY and SMNVEV (reference sequence). With V trimmed by 6 bases and J by 4 bases, 8 bases remained unmatched. Here the CDR3 DNA reads TGTGCCAGCAGAGCTACAGGACAGGGGGTCACCGGGGAGCTGTTTTTT. It yields the protein CASRATGQGVTGELFF.

This chain uses TRBV28 with TRBJ2-3; D unresolved. CDR3 length: 15 residues. Trimming stripped 5 bases from V and 1 base from J, with 13 bases between. Per the germline V gene, CDR1 is MDHEN and CDR2 is SYDVKM. The CDR3 DNA reads as TGTGCCAGCAGTCCCCCCAGCAGTCGCACAGATACGCAGTATTTT. Its translation is CASSPPSSRTDTQYF.

This clonotype showed up many times. The chain joins TRBV7-2 to TRBJ2-1; D call uncertain. The CDR3 covers 12 residues. V lost 5 bases and J lost 4, with 6 bases in between. Germline CDR1 SGHTA, CDR2 FQGNSA. DNA for the CDR3: TGTGCCAGCAGCCCGGCGTACAATGAGCAGTTCTTC. Translated, it gives CASSPAYNEQFF.

This clonotype is termed medium-sized. The gene calls are TRBV5-1 and TRBJ2-7; D is possibly TRBD1 or TRBD2 (5 bases each). The germline V and J ends were trimmed by 0 bases and 0 bases, with 7 bases remaining between them. The germline V gene has CDR1 SGHRS and CDR2 YFSETQ. This CDR3 region has 14 residues. CDR3 sequence (DNA): TGCGCCAGCAGCTTGGGGGACGGCTCCTACGAGCAGTACGTC. It is translated as CASSLGDGSYEQYV.

A few counts support this clonotype. The chain links TRBV3-1 to TRBJ2-7, with 10 bases aligning to TRBD2. V trimming: 5 bases; J trimming: 3 bases; junction bases outside the gene matches: 4. Germline CDR1 reads LGHDT; CDR2 reads YNNKEL (reference sequence). CDR3 length: 14 amino acids. CDR3 bases: TGTGCCAGCAGCAAAAGCGGGAGGGGCTACGAGCAGTACTTC. Translation gives CASSKSGRGYEQYF.

This clonotype was detected many times. The V and J genes are TRBV27 and TRBJ1-2, with D tentatively TRBD1 (6 bases). Germline V gene lookup returns CDR1 MNHEY and CDR2 SMNVEV (reference sequence). The CDR3 loop spans 15 amino acids. The ends were cut back, 4 bases at V and 6 bases at J, with 18 bases in the middle. The CDR3: CASSSLSGGADGYTF. CDR3 sequence (DNA): TGTGCCAGCAGTTCACTCTCCGGGGGCGCTGATGGCTACACCTTC.

This clonotype was seen ten or more times. The chain couples TRBV6-6 to TRBJ1-5; D is perhaps TRBD1 (6 bases). The CDR3 is 15 amino acids. Trimming shortened V by 2 bases and J by 4 bases, and 12 bases separated the two germline ends. The germline V gene has CDR1 MNHNY and CDR2 SVGAGI (reference sequence). Written as DNA, the CDR3 is TGTGCCAGCAGTTACGGGGGGGCGGGAAATCAGCCCCAGCATTTT. Amino acid sequence: CASSYGGAGNQPQHF.

This clonotype was detected ten times or more. This chain uses TRBV30 with TRBJ1-1, with D unclear. CDR3 length: 12 residues. Trimming removed 5 bases from V and 1 base from J, with 8 bases in between. The germline V gene has CDR1 GTSNPN and CDR2 SVGIG (reference sequence). The CDR3 DNA sequence: TGTGCCTGGGATCAGGAGAACACTGAAGCTTTCTTT. Translating gives CAWDQENTEAFF.

Ten or more counts support this clonotype. The V call is TRBV7-6, the J call TRBJ1-1; D uncertain. CDR1 is SGHVS and CDR2 is FNYEAQ in the germline V gene. CDR3 length: 15 amino acids. The V and J ends lost 1 base and 0 bases respectively, with 9 bases between them. CDR3 DNA: TGTGCCAGCAGCTTAGGGGTCCGCTTGAACACTGAAGCTTTCTTT. Amino acid sequence: CASSLGVRLNTEAFF. Full variable domain (rest looked up from reference TRBV7-6 and TRBJ1-1): GAGVSQSPRYKVTKRGQDVALRCDPISGHVSLYWYRQALGQGPEFLTYFNYEAQQDKSGLPNDRFSAERPEGSISTLTIQRTEQRDSAMYRCASSLGVRLNTEAFFGQGTRLTVV.

The chain employs TRBV20-1 and TRBJ2-1; 8 positions agree with TRBD2. Germline lookup yields CDR1 DFQATT and CDR2 SNEGSKA (reference sequence). V trimming: 4 bases; J trimming: 6 bases; junction bases outside the gene matches: 17. This CDR3 has 17 residues. The CDR3 DNA is TGCAGTGCTACCATCGCGACTAGCGTATTCCTCCGCAATGAGCAGTTCTTC. Translating gives CSATIATSVFLRNEQFF.